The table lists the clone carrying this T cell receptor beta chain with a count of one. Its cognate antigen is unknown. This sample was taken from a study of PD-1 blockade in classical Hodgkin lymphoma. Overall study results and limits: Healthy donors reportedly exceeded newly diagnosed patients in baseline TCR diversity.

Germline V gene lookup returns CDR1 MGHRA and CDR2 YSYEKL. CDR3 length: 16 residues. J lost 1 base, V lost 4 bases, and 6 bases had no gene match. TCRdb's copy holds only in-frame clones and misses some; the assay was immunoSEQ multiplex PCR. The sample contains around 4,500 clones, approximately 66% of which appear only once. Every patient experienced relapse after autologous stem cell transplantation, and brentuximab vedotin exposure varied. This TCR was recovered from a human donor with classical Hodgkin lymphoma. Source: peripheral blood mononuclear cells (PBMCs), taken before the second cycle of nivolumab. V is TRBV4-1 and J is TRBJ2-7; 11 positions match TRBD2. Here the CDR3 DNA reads TGCGCCAGCAGCCGCGGGACTAGCGGCGGTTCCTACGAGCAGTACTTC. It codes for CASSRGTSGGSYEQYF.